One and the same sample provided the 9 T cell receptor beta chains below, sequenced in a study of blood T cell repertoires in COVID-19. Sequencing was performed with immunoSEQ multiplex PCR; in TCRdb, only in-frame clones are kept and a portion is missing. The sample has 65,000 to 95,000 clones, 70% to 90% seen once. Material: peripheral blood. Receptors originate from a man aged 30 to 39 with acute or convalescent COVID-19.

The chain is built from TRBV18 and TRBJ1-3, with no clear D. The V and J ends lost 6 bases and 0 bases respectively, with 12 bases between them. Germline V gene data show CDR1 as KGHSH and CDR2 as LQKENI. The length of the CDR3 is 15 residues. CDR3 loop: CASSPTWSSGNTIYF. CDR3 coding DNA: TGTGCCAGCTCGCCAACTTGGAGCTCTGGAAACACCATATATTTT. The whole variable domain, filled in from reference TRBV18 and TRBJ1-3, reads NAGVMQNPRHLVRRRGQEARLRCSPMKGHSHVYWYRQLPEEGLKFMVYLQKENIIDESGMPKERFSAEFPKEGPSILRIQQVVRGDSAAYFCASSPTWSSGNTIYFGEGSWLTVV.

This chain links TRBV24-1 with TRBJ2-7; the match to TRBD1 covers 7 bases. This CDR3 has 12 residues. With V trimmed by 1 base and J by 12 bases, 5 bases remained unmatched. Per the germline V gene, CDR1 is KGHDR and CDR2 is SFDVKD. The CDR3 reads CATSDLWDRGYF. DNA of the CDR3: TGTGCCACCAGTGATTTATGGGACAGAGGGTACTTC.

The V call is TRBV6-5, the J call TRBJ2-3, with 9 bases matching TRBD2. Unmatched junction bases numbered 10, after V lost 6 bases and J lost 6 bases. The CDR3 spans 15 residues. Germline CDR1 MNHEY, CDR2 SVGAGI. CDR3 region: CASSLSGRGGDTQYF. The CDR3 nucleotides are TGTGCCAGCAGCCTTAGCGGGAGAGGGGGGGATACGCAGTATTTT.

The CDR3 nucleotides are TGCAGCGTTGACGAGGGCACAGATACGCAGTATTTT. The encoded protein is CSVDEGTDTQYF. The rearrangement uses TRBV29-1 and TRBJ2-3, with D unclear. Deletions cut 3 bases from V and 1 base from J, with 5 bases between. This CDR3 has 12 residues. Germline lookup yields CDR1 SQVTM and CDR2 ANQGSEA.

V usage is TRBV28 and J usage is TRBJ2-6; D is ambiguous. V lost 7 bases and J lost 0, with 4 bases in between. Per germline, CDR1 MDHEN and CDR2 SYDVKM. This CDR3 comprises 13 residues. The DNA for the CDR3 is TGTGCCAGCACCTACTCTGGGGCCAACGTCCTGACTTTC. It translates to CASTYSGANVLTF.

The CDR3 DNA reads TGTGCCAGCAGCTCCTACCAAGAAGAGACCCAGTACTTC. It is translated as CASSSYQEETQYF. V is TRBV7-2 and J is TRBJ2-5; no clear D gene. V gave up 4 bases and J gave up 3 bases, with 9 bases separating them. The germline V gene encodes CDR1 SGHTA and CDR2 FQGNSA. This CDR3 has 13 amino acids.

The rearrangement joins TRBV19 to TRBJ1-5, with unresolved D. The germline gives CDR1 LNHDA, CDR2 SQIVND (reference sequence). The CDR3 is 14 amino acids. Trimming shortened V by 7 bases and J by 0 bases, and 10 bases separated the two germline ends. For the CDR3, the DNA is TGTGCCAGTACTAACAGAGATAGCAATCAGCCCCAGCATTTT. It encodes CASTNRDSNQPQHF.

The V and J genes are TRBV27 and TRBJ2-1; 7 bases agree with TRBD1. J gave up 7 bases and V 6 bases, and 6 bases lay outside the gene matches. CDR1 MNHEY and CDR2 SMNVEV come from the germline V gene (reference sequence). CDR3 size: 13 residues. The CDR3 is CASRQGIPNEQFF. DNA for the CDR3: TGTGCCAGCAGACAGGGGATTCCGAATGAGCAGTTCTTC.

The chain joins TRBV7-3 to TRBJ2-3; TRBD2 might be the D (6 bases). Germline V CDR1 and CDR2: SGHTA, FQGTGA. This CDR3 spans 16 amino acids. V lost 4 bases to trimming and J lost 2 bases, with 16 bases between them. The CDR3 is CASSWRGGSNTDTQYF. In DNA form, the CDR3 reads TGTGCCAGCAGCTGGAGAGGAGGGAGTAACACAGATACGCAGTATTTT.